A single sample is the source of the 26 T cell receptor beta chains below, sequenced in a study of blood T cells in healthy people across ages. For the second PCR, which ran for roughly 6 to 12 cycles, a sample-barcoded 5' primer and a J-beta primer mix were used. In TCRdb, the 5' RACE reads were re-called with MiXCR into one record per CDR3 protein. The sample yields 500,000 to 600,000 distinct CDR3 sequences, roughly 28% seen once. Sequencing was performed on blood. The source of these receptors is a woman aged 65 to 85 in good health.

This chain links TRBV5-6 with TRBJ1-1; D is unclear. The V gene lost 2 bases and the J gene lost 1 base, with 15 bases spanning the gap. The CDR3 runs 16 residues. Germline lookup yields CDR1 SGHDT and CDR2 YYEEEE. CDR3 loop: CASSFARKESNTEAFF. As DNA, the CDR3 is TGTGCCAGCAGCTTTGCGAGGAAAGAGTCGAACACTGAAGCTTTCTTT.

In DNA, the CDR3 is TGTGCCAGCAGCTTAGGCGGACAGGGATATGGCTACACCTTC. Its protein is CASSLGGQGYGYTF. This chain connects TRBV7-8 to TRBJ1-2, with 8 bases aligning to TRBD1. Germline V CDR1 and CDR2: SGHVS, FQNEAQ. V lost 1 base to trimming and J lost 5 bases; unmatched junction nucleotides: 3. The CDR3 contains 14 residues.

This clonotype showed up just a few times. The chain has TRBV6-6 and TRBJ2-5; 7 bases are a match to TRBD1. This CDR3 contains 14 residues. The trim removed 2 bases at V and 6 bases at J, leaving 6 bases unmatched. The germline V gene encodes CDR1 MNHNY and CDR2 SVGAGI (reference sequence). In DNA, the CDR3 is TGTGCCAGCAGTTACACAGGGGTCGGGAAGACCCAGTACTTC. It is translated as CASSYTGVGKTQYF.

This chain joins TRBV4-3 and TRBJ1-2, with D hard to call. The CDR3 spans 15 residues. The germline V gene has CDR1 LGHNA and CDR2 YSLEER. Deletions cut 0 bases from V and 4 bases from J, with 12 bases between. The CDR3 reads CASSQDRAEIYGYTF. In DNA, the CDR3 is TGCGCCAGCAGCCAAGATCGTGCAGAGATCTATGGCTACACCTTC.

This clonotype was detected a few times. The chain is built from TRBV20-1 and TRBJ2-4; 8 bases map to TRBD1. The V gene's germline CDR1 is DFQATT and CDR2 SNEGSKA (reference sequence). CDR3 size: 15 residues. V shed 1 base and J 3 bases; nucleotides not matched to a gene: 5. The CDR3 DNA sequence: TGCAGTGCTAGAGGTCAGGGGGCGGGCAAAAACATTCAGTACTTC. Protein sequence: CSARGQGAGKNIQYF.

This clonotype has at least ten counts. This chain connects TRBV11-2 to TRBJ1-3; a possible D gene is TRBD1 (5 bases). V lost 1 base, J lost 0 bases, and 10 bases lay in between. This CDR3 comprises 16 residues. Germline CDR1 and CDR2: SGHAT and FQNNGV. The CDR3 here is CASSLAGLISGNTIYF. CDR3 DNA: TGTGCCAGCAGCTTAGCGGGACTGATCTCTGGAAACACCATATATTTT.

This clonotype showed up just a few times. This chain links TRBV15 with TRBJ2-1, with 10 bases identical to TRBD2. The germline V gene has CDR1 LNHNV and CDR2 YYDKDF (reference sequence). The CDR3 is 16 residues long. The ends lost 4 bases at V and 5 bases at J; junction bases unmatched: 8. The CDR3 here is CATSTNTAGGNNEQFF. The CDR3 nucleotides read TGTGCCACCAGCACCAATACAGCGGGGGGGAACAATGAGCAGTTCTTC.

As regards this clonotype: The junction differs from germline at one of its ends, possibly a read error. This chain uses TRBV7-2 with TRBJ2-5; TRBD2 matches at 7 bases. The length of the CDR3 is 14 residues. Per the germline V gene, CDR1 is SGHTA and CDR2 is FQGNSA. CDR3 region: CAISFGRDWETQYF. The CDR3 DNA follows: TGTGCCATCAGCTTTGGGAGGGACTGGGAGACCCAGTACTTC.

The chain uses TRBV7-2 and TRBJ2-5; weak D call: TRBD2 (6 bases). The CDR3 runs 16 residues. V gave up 1 base and J gave up 2 bases, with 14 bases separating them. Germline loops: CDR1 SGHTA, CDR2 FQGNSA. Here the CDR3 reads CASSLDPVAGQETQYF. The CDR3 bases are TGTGCCAGCAGCTTAGATCCGGTTGCGGGGCAAGAGACCCAGTACTTC.

This clonotype was found a few times. Mismatch with germline at one junction end may stem from a read error. V and J are TRBV29-1 and TRBJ2-1; 9 nucleotides match TRBD1. The J call may be in error: the DNA end matches TRBJ2-5 better. The CDR3 covers 15 residues. Germline assignment: CDR1 SQVTM and CDR2 ANQGSEA. This CDR3 reads CSVEKTGGGVETQYF. The CDR3 bases are TGCAGTGTTGAGAAGACAGGGGGGGGTGTGGAGACCCAGTACTTC.

This CDR3 reads CASSLSGGPRNSPLHF. CDR3 DNA sequence: TGCGCCAGCAGCTTGTCAGGGGGACCGAGGAATTCACCCCTCCACTTT. The V gene is TRBV5-1, the J gene TRBJ1-6; 7 bases align to TRBD1. CDR3 length equals 16 residues. Per the germline V gene, CDR1 is SGHRS and CDR2 is YFSETQ. V dropped 1 base and J dropped 7; count of bases not matched to a gene: 8.

This clonotype was detected only a few times. The junction does not match germline at one end; this may be a read error. This rearrangement joins TRBV6-2 or TRBV6-3 to TRBJ2-1; tentative D call: TRBD1 (6 bases). Germline V gene data show CDR1 as MNHEY and CDR2 as SVGEGT. The CDR3 loop spans 11 amino acids. The CDR3: CASGRRQEQSF. The DNA for the CDR3 is TGTGCCAGCGGTAGAAGACAGGAGCAGTCCTTC.

The V and J genes are TRBV7-6 and TRBJ1-1; D remains ambiguous. The germline CDR1 and CDR2 sequences are SGHVS and FNYEAQ. V shed 2 bases and J shed 12 bases, with 22 bases lying between them. This CDR3 region has 15 residues. The CDR3 loop reads CASSLFPVGEDITFF. The DNA for the CDR3 is TGTGCCAGCAGCTTATTCCCCGTCGGGGAGGATATAACTTTCTTT.

The chain recombines TRBV4-2 with TRBJ1-4; D possibly corresponds to TRBD1 (5 bases). The V gene's germline CDR1 is LGHNA and CDR2 YNFKEQ. The V end lost 2 bases, the J end lost 8 bases, and 18 bases lay between the germline ends. The CDR3 length is 16 residues. CDR3 DNA: TGTGCCAGCAGCCAAAACGTTGGGGCATATAAAGAAAAACTGTTTTTT. As protein: CASSQNVGAYKEKLFF.

The gene calls are TRBV20-1 and TRBJ1-1, with a possible D match to TRBD1 (5 bases). V gave up 3 bases and J gave up 6 bases, with 23 bases separating them. The CDR3 is 16 residues long. Germline V gene sequence: CDR1 DFQATT, CDR2 SNEGSKA (reference sequence). In DNA form, the CDR3 reads TGCAGTGCTAGTCGTGGGATGGGGACTAGGATGGCTGAAGCTTTCTTT. This encodes CSASRGMGTRMAEAFF.

The chain recombines TRBV20-1 with TRBJ2-5; D not certain. Per the germline V gene, CDR1 is DFQATT and CDR2 is SNEGSKA (reference sequence). With 6 bases removed from V and 3 bases from J, the gap between germline ends came to 11 bases. The CDR3 extends over 12 amino acids. CDR3 DNA sequence: TGCAGTGCCCGTGGGCTTAAAGAGACCCAGTACTTC. It encodes CSARGLKETQYF.

V gene TRBV18 combines with J gene TRBJ1-1; no clear D. V was trimmed by 3 bases and J by 0 bases, leaving 11 bases between them. The CDR3 is made up of 15 amino acids. Germline CDR1 and CDR2: KGHSH and LQKENI. The CDR3, as DNA: TGTGCCAGCTCACCGGTCGGGATTTTGAACACTGAAGCTTTCTTT. Translated: CASSPVGILNTEAFF.

J is TRBJ2-3 and V is TRBV5-1, with a weak D call TRBD1 (6 bases). Germline V gene sequence: CDR1 SGHRS, CDR2 YFSETQ. The V gene lost 4 bases and the J gene lost 3 bases, with 15 bases spanning the gap. This CDR3 contains 15 residues. CDR3 in amino acids: CASSATGWETDTQYF. The CDR3 DNA is TGCGCCAGCAGCGCTACAGGGTGGGAAACAGATACGCAGTATTTT.

This clonotype was detected a few times. An end of the junction does not agree with germline; a read error may underlie this. The rearrangement joins TRBV12-3 or TRBV12-4 to TRBJ1-1; D gene ambiguous. This CDR3 is built from 13 residues. The CDR3 reads CACSFLTATEAFF. The CDR3 DNA reads as TGTGCCTGCAGTTTTTTGACGGCCACTGAAGCTTTCTTT.

The chain recombines TRBV20-1 with TRBJ1-1; possible D gene TRBD1, 6 bases. The CDR3 spans 14 residues. From germline, CDR1 is DFQATT and CDR2 SNEGSKA (reference sequence). V was clipped by 6 bases and J by 0 bases, with 14 bases between them. The chain's CDR3 is CSASPGHLNTEAFF. DNA for the CDR3: TGCAGTGCCTCTCCGGGACACCTGAACACTGAAGCTTTCTTT.

The rearrangement uses TRBV29-1 and TRBJ1-2; 8 nucleotides align to TRBD1. Trimming at V came to 4 bases and at J to 6 bases, leaving 10 bases not matched to a gene. The CDR3 is 14 residues long. Germline-derived CDR1 and CDR2 are SQVTM and ANQGSEA. CDR3 in amino acids: CSVAPLTGGHGYTF. The CDR3 nucleotides are TGCAGCGTTGCCCCCTTAACAGGGGGGCATGGCTACACCTTC.

There are many counts of this clonotype. The chain carries TRBV6-5 and TRBJ1-6; 12 positions agree with TRBD1. The CDR3 totals 15 residues. In germline, CDR1 is MNHEY, CDR2 SVGAGI. After removal of 6 bases from V and 10 bases from J, the junction contained 7 bases not matched to a gene. CDR3 DNA sequence: TGTGCCAGCAGCTATACGGGACAGGGGGCCTCACCCCTCCACTTT. Its protein product is CASSYTGQGASPLHF.

The table lists this clonotype with a few counts. The germline gene is not matched at one end of the junction; a read error may be the cause. This chain links TRBV7-9 with TRBJ1-1, with D hard to call. This CDR3 is 15 amino acids long. Germline loops: CDR1 SEHNR, CDR2 FQNEAQ (reference sequence). The CDR3 region has the DNA TGTGCCAGCAGCTTCGGCCCGCAGGAGAACACTGGAGCTTTCTTT. It translates to CASSFGPQENTGAFF.

This clonotype was detected once. The V and J genes are TRBV11-2 and TRBJ2-7; D is perhaps TRBD1 (6 bases). Germline V CDR1 and CDR2: SGHAT, FQNNGV. The CDR3 totals 12 residues. V gave up 4 bases and J gave up 8 bases, with 12 bases separating them. In nucleotides, the CDR3 is TGTGCCAGCAGCTCCGGGACAACCCAGCAGTACTTC. It encodes CASSSGTTQQYF.

This sequence joins TRBV4-2 and TRBJ1-1; D remains ambiguous. This CDR3 comprises 13 residues. V was trimmed by 5 bases and J by 0 bases, leaving 7 bases between them. CDR1 LGHNA and CDR2 YNFKEQ come from the germline V gene. DNA of the CDR3: TGTGCCAGCAGCAATTACCTGAACACTGAAGCTTTCTTT. It specifies CASSNYLNTEAFF.

This clonotype turned up a few times. The chain carries TRBV10-3 and TRBJ2-5, with D possibly being TRBD1 (6 bases). V lost 0 bases to trimming and J lost 5 bases, with 19 bases between them. The CDR3 spans 17 residues. Germline CDR1 is ENHRY and CDR2 is SYGVKD. The CDR3 region has the DNA TGTGCCATCAGTGAGTCCCCCGACAGGCCTAAGAGGGAGACCCAGTACTTC. As protein: CAISESPDRPKRETQYF.